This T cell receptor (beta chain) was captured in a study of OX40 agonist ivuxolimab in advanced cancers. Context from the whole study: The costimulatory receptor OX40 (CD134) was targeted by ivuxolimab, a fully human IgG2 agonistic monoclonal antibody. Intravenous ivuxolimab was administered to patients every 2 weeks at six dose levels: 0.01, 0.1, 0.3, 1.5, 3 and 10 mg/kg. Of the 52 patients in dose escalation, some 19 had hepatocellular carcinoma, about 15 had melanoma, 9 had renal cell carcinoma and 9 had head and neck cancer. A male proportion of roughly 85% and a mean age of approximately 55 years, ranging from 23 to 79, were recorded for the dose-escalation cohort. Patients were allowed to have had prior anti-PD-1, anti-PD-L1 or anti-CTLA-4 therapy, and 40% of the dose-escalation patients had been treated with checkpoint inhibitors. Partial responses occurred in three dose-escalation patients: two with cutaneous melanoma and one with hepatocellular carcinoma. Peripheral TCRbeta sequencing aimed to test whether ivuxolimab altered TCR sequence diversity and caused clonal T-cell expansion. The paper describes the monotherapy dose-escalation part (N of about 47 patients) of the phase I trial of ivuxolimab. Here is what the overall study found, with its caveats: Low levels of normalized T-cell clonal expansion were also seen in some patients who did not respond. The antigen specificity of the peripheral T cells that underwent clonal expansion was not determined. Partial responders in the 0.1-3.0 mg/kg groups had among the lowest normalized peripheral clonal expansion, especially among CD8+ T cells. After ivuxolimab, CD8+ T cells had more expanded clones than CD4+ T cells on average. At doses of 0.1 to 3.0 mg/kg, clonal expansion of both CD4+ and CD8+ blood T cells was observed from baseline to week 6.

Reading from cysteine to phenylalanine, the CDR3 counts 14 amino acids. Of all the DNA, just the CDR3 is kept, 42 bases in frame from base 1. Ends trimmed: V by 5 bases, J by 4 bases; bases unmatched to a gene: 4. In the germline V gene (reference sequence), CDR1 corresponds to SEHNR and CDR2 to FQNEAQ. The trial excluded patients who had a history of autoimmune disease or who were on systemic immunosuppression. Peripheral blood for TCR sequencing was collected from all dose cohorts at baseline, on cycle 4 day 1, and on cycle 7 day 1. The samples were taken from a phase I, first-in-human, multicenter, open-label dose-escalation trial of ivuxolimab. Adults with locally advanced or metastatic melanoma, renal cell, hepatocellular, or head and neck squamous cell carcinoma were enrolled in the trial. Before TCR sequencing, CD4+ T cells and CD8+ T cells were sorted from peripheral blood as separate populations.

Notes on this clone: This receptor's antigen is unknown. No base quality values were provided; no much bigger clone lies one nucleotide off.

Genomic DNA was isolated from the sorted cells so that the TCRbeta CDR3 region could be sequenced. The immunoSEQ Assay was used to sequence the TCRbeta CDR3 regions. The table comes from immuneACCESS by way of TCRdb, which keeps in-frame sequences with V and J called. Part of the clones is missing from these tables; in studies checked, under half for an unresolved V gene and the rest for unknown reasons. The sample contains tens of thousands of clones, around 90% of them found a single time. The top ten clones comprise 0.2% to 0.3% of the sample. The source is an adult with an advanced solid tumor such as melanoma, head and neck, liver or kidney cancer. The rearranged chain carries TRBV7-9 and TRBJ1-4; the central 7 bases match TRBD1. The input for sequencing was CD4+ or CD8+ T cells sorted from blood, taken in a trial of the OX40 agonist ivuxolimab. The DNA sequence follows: TGTGCCAGCAGCCCGGGACAGAGTAATGAAAAACTGTTTTTT. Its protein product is CASSPGQSNEKLFF.